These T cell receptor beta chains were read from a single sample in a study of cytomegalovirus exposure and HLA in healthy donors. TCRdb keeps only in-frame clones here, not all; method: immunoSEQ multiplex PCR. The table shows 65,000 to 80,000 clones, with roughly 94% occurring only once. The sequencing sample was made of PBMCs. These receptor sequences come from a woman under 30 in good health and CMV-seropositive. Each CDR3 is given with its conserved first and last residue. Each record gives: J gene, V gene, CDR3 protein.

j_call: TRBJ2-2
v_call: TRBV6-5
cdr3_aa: CASSYGQGHTGELFF

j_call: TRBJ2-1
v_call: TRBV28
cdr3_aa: CASSSLAGIDEQFF

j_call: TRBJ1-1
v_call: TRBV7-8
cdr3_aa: CASSFSGGIMNTEAFF

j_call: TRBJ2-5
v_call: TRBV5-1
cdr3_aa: CASSSTSGQETQYF

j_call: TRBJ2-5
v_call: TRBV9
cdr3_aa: CASSQGGQETQYF

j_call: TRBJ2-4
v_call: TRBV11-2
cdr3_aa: CASSSDRGDIQYF

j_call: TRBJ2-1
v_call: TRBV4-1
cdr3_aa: CASSQALLAGGPREQFF

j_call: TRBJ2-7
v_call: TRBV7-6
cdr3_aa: CASSGGQGSYEQYF

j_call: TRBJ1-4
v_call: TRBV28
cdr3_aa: CASRLSFNFEKLFF

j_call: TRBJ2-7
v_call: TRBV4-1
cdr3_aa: CASSLTTSGAYEQYF

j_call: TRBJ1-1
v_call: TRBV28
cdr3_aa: CASSSRYRDRDTEAFF

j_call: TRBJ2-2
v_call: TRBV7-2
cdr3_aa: CASSLGGHSGELFF

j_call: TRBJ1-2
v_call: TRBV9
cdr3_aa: CASSGLGTGVLGYGYTF

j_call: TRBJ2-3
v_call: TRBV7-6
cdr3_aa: CASSAYHWTSGTDTQYF

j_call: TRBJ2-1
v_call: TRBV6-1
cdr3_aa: CASSGTVYNEQFF

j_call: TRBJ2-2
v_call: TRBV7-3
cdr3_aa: CASSLMGQRNTGELFF

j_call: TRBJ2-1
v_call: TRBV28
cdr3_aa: CASSLPLAGGYNEQFF